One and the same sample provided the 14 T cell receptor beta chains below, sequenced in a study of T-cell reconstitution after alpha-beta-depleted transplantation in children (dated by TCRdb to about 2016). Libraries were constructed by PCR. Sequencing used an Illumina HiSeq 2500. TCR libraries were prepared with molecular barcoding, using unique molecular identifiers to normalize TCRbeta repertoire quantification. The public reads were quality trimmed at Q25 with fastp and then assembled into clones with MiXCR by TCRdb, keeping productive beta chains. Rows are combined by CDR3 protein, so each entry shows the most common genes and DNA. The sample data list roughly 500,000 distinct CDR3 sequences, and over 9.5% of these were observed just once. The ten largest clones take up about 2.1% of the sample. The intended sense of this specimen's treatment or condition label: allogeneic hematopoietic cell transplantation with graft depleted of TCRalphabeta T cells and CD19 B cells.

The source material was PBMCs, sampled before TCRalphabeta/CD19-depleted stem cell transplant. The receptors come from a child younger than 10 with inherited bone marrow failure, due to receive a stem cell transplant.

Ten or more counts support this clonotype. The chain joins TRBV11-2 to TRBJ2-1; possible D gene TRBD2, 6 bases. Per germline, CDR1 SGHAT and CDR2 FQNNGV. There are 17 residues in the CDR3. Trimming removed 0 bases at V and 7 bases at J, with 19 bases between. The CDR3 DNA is TGTGCCAGCAGCTTAGATCGTGGTAGCGGACTACAGAATGAGCAGTTCTTC. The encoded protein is CASSLDRGSGLQNEQFF.

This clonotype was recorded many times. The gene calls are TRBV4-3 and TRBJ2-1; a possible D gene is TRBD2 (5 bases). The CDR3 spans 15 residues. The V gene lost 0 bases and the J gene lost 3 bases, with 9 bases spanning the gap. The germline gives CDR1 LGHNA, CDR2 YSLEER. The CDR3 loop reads CASSQEGLGYNEQFF. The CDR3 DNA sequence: TGCGCCAGCAGCCAAGAAGGACTCGGCTACAATGAGCAGTTCTTC.

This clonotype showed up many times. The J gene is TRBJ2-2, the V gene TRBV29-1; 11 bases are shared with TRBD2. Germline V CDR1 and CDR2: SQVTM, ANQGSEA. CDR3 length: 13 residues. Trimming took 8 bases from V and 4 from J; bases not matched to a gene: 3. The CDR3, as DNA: TGCAGCTCCCTAGCGGGAGGCACCGGGGAGCTGTTTTTT. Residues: CSSLAGGTGELFF.

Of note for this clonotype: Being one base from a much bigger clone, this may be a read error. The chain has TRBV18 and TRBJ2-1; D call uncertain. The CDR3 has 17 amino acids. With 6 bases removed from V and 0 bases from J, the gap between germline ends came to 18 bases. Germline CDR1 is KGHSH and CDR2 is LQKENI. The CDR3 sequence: CASSLVTGRPSYNEQFF. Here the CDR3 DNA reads TGTGCCAGCTCGCTAGTGACGGGCCGACCCTCCTACAATGAGCAGTTCTTC.

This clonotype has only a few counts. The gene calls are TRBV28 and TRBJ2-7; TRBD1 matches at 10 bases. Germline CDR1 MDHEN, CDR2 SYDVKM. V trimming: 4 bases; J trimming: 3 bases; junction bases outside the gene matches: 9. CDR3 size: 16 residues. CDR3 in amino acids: CASSSPTGGKGYEQYF. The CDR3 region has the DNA TGTGCCAGCAGTTCGCCGACAGGGGGCAAGGGCTACGAGCAGTACTTC.

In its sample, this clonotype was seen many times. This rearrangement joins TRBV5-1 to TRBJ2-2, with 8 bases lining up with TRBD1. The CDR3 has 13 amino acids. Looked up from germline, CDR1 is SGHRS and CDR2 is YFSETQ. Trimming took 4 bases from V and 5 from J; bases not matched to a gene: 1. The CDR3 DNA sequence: TGCGCCAGCAGCCGGACAGGGACCGGGGAGCTGTTTTTT. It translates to CASSRTGTGELFF.

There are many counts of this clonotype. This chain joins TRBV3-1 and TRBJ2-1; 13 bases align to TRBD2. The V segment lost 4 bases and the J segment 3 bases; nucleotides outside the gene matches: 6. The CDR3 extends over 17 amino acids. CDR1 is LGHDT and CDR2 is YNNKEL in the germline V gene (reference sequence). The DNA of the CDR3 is TGTGCCAGCAGCCCTCACCGGACTAGCGGGAGCTACAATGAGCAGTTCTTC. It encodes CASSPHRTSGSYNEQFF.

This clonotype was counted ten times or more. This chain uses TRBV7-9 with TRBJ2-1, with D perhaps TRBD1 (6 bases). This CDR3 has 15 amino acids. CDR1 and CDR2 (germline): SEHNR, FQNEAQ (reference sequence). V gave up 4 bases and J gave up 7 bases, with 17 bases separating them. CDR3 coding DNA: TGTGCCAGCAGCTCAACAGGGTGGGATACGAATGAGCAGTTCTTC. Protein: CASSSTGWDTNEQFF.

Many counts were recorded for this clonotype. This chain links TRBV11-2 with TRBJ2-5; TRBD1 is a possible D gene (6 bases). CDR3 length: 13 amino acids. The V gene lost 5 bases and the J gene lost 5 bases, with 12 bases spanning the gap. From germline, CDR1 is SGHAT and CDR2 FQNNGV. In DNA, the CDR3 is TGTGCCAGCAGCAGAAACAGGGAGGAGACCCAGTACTTC. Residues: CASSRNREETQYF.

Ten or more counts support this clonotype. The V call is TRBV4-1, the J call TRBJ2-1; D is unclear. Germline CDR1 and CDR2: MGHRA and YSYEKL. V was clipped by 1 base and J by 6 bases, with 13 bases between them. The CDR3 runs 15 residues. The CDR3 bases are TGCGCCAGCAGCCAAGCCCTTGTAAGGACCAATGAGCAGTTCTTC. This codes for CASSQALVRTNEQFF.

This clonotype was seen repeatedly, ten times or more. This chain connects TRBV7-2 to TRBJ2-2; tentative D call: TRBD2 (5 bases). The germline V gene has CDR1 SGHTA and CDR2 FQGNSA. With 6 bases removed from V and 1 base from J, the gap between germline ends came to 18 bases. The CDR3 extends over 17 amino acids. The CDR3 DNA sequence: TGTGCCAGCAGGTTAACCCCGAACGGACTGAACACCGGGGAGCTGTTTTTT. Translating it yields CASRLTPNGLNTGELFF.

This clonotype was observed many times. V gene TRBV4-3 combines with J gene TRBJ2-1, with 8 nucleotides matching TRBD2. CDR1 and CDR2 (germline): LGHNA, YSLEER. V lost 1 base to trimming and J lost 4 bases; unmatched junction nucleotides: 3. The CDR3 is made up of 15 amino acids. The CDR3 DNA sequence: TGCGCCAGCAGCCAAGGGGGGACTAGTTACAATGAGCAGTTCTTC. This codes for CASSQGGTSYNEQFF.

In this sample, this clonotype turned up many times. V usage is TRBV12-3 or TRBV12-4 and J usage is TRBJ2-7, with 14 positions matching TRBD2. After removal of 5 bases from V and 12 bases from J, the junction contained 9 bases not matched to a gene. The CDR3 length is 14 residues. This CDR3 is CASSPLGLAGVRYF. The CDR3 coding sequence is TGTGCCAGCAGTCCGCTGGGACTAGCGGGAGTAAGGTACTTC.

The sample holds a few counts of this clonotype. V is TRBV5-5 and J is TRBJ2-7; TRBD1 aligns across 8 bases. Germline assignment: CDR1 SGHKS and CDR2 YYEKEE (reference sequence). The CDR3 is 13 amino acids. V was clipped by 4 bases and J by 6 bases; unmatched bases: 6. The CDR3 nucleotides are TGTGCCAGCAGCCGGGACAGGTTTCGCGAGCAGTACTTC. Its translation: CASSRDRFREQYF.